Below are 26 T cell receptor beta chains sequenced from a single sample in a study of blood T cell repertoires in COVID-19. Assay used: immunoSEQ multiplex PCR; TCRdb lists only in-frame clones, some missing. In the table there are some 49,000 clones, less than 85% of which are singletons. The material sequenced was peripheral blood. The source is a human donor in a cohort sampled during active COVID-19.

This chain links TRBV9 with TRBJ1-2, with TRBD1 matching 9 bases. This CDR3 is built from 16 residues. With V trimmed by 3 bases and J by 4 bases, 10 bases remained unmatched. Germline values: CDR1 SGDLS, CDR2 YYNGEE. The CDR3 sequence is CASSGGTGRLSYGYTF. CDR3 sequence (DNA): TGTGCCAGCAGCGGGGGGACAGGGCGGTTAAGCTATGGCTACACCTTC.

This clone has a single count. The chain has TRBV14 and TRBJ1-1; possibly TRBD1 for D (5 bases). V was pared by 0 bases and J by 10 bases, with 21 bases between. Germline V lookup: CDR1 SGHDN, CDR2 FVKESK. This CDR3 contains 16 residues. CDR3: CASSQEGFGAAGGAFF. CDR3 nucleotides: TGTGCCAGCAGCCAAGAGGGCTTCGGAGCAGCCGGGGGAGCTTTCTTT.

This chain uses TRBV29-1 with TRBJ1-3; D is uncertain. The CDR3 contains 12 residues. The V gene's germline CDR1 is SQVTM and CDR2 ANQGSEA. Trimming took off 7 bases at V and 8 bases at J, with 15 bases between the two ends. CDR3 loop: CSADSGIDTIYF. CDR3 DNA sequence: TGCAGCGCCGACTCCGGGATAGACACCATATATTTT.

V usage is TRBV9 and J usage is TRBJ2-7; 10 positions match TRBD1. The length of the CDR3 is 15 residues. The V segment lost 2 bases and the J segment 4 bases; nucleotides outside the gene matches: 6. The V gene's germline CDR1 is SGDLS and CDR2 YYNGEE. The CDR3 here is CASSVGQGSGYEQYF. CDR3 coding DNA: TGTGCCAGCAGCGTGGGACAGGGGAGCGGGTACGAGCAGTACTTC. The full variable domain, in which reference TRBV9 and TRBJ2-7 provide the parts outside the CDR3, is DSGVTQTPKHLITATGQRVTLRCSPRSGDLSVYWYQQSLDQGLQFLIQYYNGEERAKGNILERFSAQQFPDLHSELNLSSLELGDSALYFCASSVGQGSGYEQYFGPGTRLTVT.

In this sample, this clone turned up a few times. The chain has TRBV30 and TRBJ1-2; maybe TRBD1 (5 bases). This CDR3 has 14 residues. The V gene's germline CDR1 is GTSNPN and CDR2 SVGIG (reference sequence). The V end lost 4 bases, the J end lost 5 bases, and 17 bases lay between the germline ends. The CDR3 coding sequence is TGTGCCTGGAAGGAAACAGGAGGGGCGTATGGCTACACCTTC. Amino acids: CAWKETGGAYGYTF.

V usage is TRBV2 and J usage is TRBJ2-3, with a weak D call TRBD2 (5 bases). Germline lookup yields CDR1 SNHLY and CDR2 FYNNEI. CDR3 length: 17 amino acids. Deletions cut 8 bases from V and 0 bases from J, with 21 bases between. The CDR3 sequence: CASHSPLSATSTDTQYF. In DNA form, the CDR3 reads TGTGCCAGCCACTCTCCTCTTAGCGCCACTAGCACAGATACGCAGTATTTT.

This clone was observed once. The V gene is TRBV5-8, the J gene TRBJ2-6, with D maybe TRBD2 (5 bases). CDR3 size: 15 residues. Germline V CDR1 and CDR2: SGHTS, YDEGEE. Between the trimmed V and J ends, which lost 3 bases and 1 base, there was a span of 8 bases. The CDR3 region is CASSWRGSGANVLTF. CDR3 nucleotides: TGTGCCAGCAGCTGGCGCGGGTCTGGGGCCAACGTCCTGACTTTC. The full variable domain, completed using reference TRBV5-8 and TRBJ2-6, is EAGVTQSPTHLIKTRGQQATLRCSPISGHTSVYWYQQALGLGLQFLLWYDEGEERNRGNFPPRFSGRQFPNYSSELNVNALELEDSALYLCASSWRGSGANVLTFGAGSRLTVL.

This chain joins TRBV19 and TRBJ2-1; a weak D match, TRBD1 (6 bases). CDR3 length equals 14 residues. Germline V gives CDR1 LNHDA, CDR2 SQIVND (reference sequence). Trimming pared 7 bases from V and 1 base from J, leaving 11 bases between. CDR3 region: CASTRTVSYNEQFF. The CDR3 nucleotides are TGTGCCAGTACTAGGACAGTTTCCTACAATGAGCAGTTCTTC.

The chain links TRBV14 to TRBJ1-2; weak D call: TRBD1 (6 bases). The CDR3 length is 15 residues. Looked up from germline, CDR1 is SGHDN and CDR2 is FVKESK. The ends were cut back, 4 bases at V and 2 bases at J, with 14 bases in the middle. The CDR3 DNA is TGTGCCAGCAGCCGAGGCGGACAGCTCAACTATGGCTACACCTTC. Encoded protein: CASSRGGQLNYGYTF.

The chain uses TRBV6-5 and TRBJ1-2; the D gene is possibly TRBD1 (5 bases). CDR3 length equals 13 residues. V lost 5 bases and J lost 4, with 11 bases in between. Germline V CDR1 and CDR2: MNHEY, SVGAGI. In DNA, the CDR3 is TGTGCCAGCAGTCTACAAGGGGCCTATGGCTACACCTTC. Translation gives CASSLQGAYGYTF.

The chain is built from TRBV10-3 and TRBJ2-7; D remains ambiguous. V was pared by 0 bases and J by 7 bases, with 7 bases between. CDR1 is ENHRY and CDR2 is SYGVKD in the germline V gene. The CDR3 consists of 12 residues. CDR3 in amino acids: CAISESMREQYF. CDR3 DNA sequence: TGTGCCATCAGTGAGTCGATGAGGGAGCAGTACTTC.

The chain couples TRBV10-1 to TRBJ2-3; 8 positions match TRBD2. Germline V gene sequence: CDR1 WNHNN, CDR2 SYGVQD (reference sequence). The CDR3 covers 14 residues. The ends lost 8 bases at V and 0 bases at J; junction bases unmatched: 4. Here the CDR3 DNA reads TGCGCCAGCCGTAGCGGGGCAAGCACAGATACGCAGTATTTT. Protein sequence: CASRSGASTDTQYF.

The V and J genes are TRBV7-2 and TRBJ1-6; 7 bases fit TRBD1. The CDR3 length is 15 residues. The germline V gene has CDR1 SGHTA and CDR2 FQGNSA. The junction had 12 bases not matched to a gene; V was cut back by 2 bases and J by 14 bases. The CDR3 bases are TGTGCCAGCAGCTTACAGGGGGACGCTCGTCGGGCCCTCCACTTT. It codes for CASSLQGDARRALHF.

The rearrangement uses TRBV21-1 and TRBJ2-2; the table's TRBD2 call for D was not verified on the DNA. TRBV21-1 is assigned pseudogene status. The length of the CDR3 is 13 residues. The CDR3 reads CASIPRSGGELFF. Written as DNA, the CDR3 is TGTGCCAGCATCCCCCGGTCGGGCGGGGAGCTGTTTTTT.

The V gene is TRBV2, the J gene TRBJ2-6; possibly TRBD1 for D (5 bases). The CDR3 has 15 amino acids. Germline CDR1 and CDR2: SNHLY and FYNNEI. Trimming stripped 1 base from V and 3 bases from J, with 7 bases between. In DNA, the CDR3 is TGTGCCAGCAGTGAAGGGGGCGGTGGGGCCAACGTCCTGACTTTC. This sequence encodes CASSEGGGGANVLTF.

V is TRBV6-6 and J is TRBJ2-2, with 11 positions matching TRBD1. V lost 9 bases, J lost 5 bases, and 8 bases stayed unmatched. This CDR3 comprises 15 residues. CDR1 is MNHNY and CDR2 is SVGAGI in the germline V gene (reference sequence). This chain's CDR3 is CASSRDRGGTGELFF. The CDR3 DNA reads TGTGCCAGTAGTAGGGACAGGGGGGGGACCGGGGAGCTGTTTTTT.

The sample holds one count of this clone. The gene calls are TRBV3-1 (or the pseudogene TRBV3-2) and TRBJ1-5, with 9 positions matching TRBD1. Germline trimming cut 0 bases from V and 2 bases from J; bases unmatched to any gene: 17. The CDR3 is made up of 21 amino acids. Germline V gene lookup returns CDR1 LGHDT and CDR2 YNNKEL (reference sequence). Here the CDR3 reads CASSQDSPRDRASTRNQPQHF. DNA of the CDR3: TGTGCCAGCAGCCAAGATAGCCCCCGGGACAGGGCATCAACCCGCAATCAGCCCCAGCATTTT.

The rearrangement uses TRBV19 and TRBJ1-3; maybe TRBD1 (5 bases). The CDR3 is made up of 17 amino acids. The germline V gene has CDR1 LNHDA and CDR2 SQIVND (reference sequence). Trimming removed 1 base at V and 2 bases at J, with 15 bases between. The CDR3 spells CASSIGGANRPGNTIYF. Written as DNA, the CDR3 is TGTGCCAGTAGTATAGGGGGCGCGAATCGTCCTGGAAACACCATATATTTT.

V gene TRBV7-2 combines with J gene TRBJ1-2; 10 bases are shared with TRBD1. Per the germline V gene, CDR1 is SGHTA and CDR2 is FQGNSA. The J segment lost 6 bases and the V segment lost 5 bases, leaving 9 bases of the junction unmatched. The CDR3 consists of 15 residues. Here the CDR3 DNA reads TGTGCCAGCAGCAGGGACAGGGGTCGGGTTGATGGCTACACCTTC. Protein sequence: CASSRDRGRVDGYTF.

The chain links TRBV4-3 to TRBJ1-6; possibly TRBD1 for D (6 bases). V was pared by 0 bases and J by 10 bases, with 13 bases between. The CDR3 length is 15 residues. Per germline, CDR1 LGHNA and CDR2 YSLEER. In nucleotides, the CDR3 is TGCGCCAGCAGCCAAGATCAGGGGTGGGGATCACCCCTCCACTTT. It yields the protein CASSQDQGWGSPLHF.

Written as DNA, the CDR3 is TGTGCCAGTAGACACATAGCCGGAGACAGGCCTTATCAGCCCCAGCATTTT. It yields the protein CASRHIAGDRPYQPQHF. The rearrangement uses TRBV19 and TRBJ1-5; perhaps TRBD1 as D (6 bases). The V end lost 6 bases, the J end lost 5 bases, and 23 bases lay between the germline ends. Germline V CDR1 and CDR2: LNHDA, SQIVND (reference sequence). The CDR3 contains 17 residues.

CDR3 bases: TGTGCCACCAGCAGAGGACCGGGACAGGGGAGTATTGGTCGTGGGGGTGAGCAGTTCTTC. Translated: CATSRGPGQGSIGRGGEQFF. The V gene is TRBV15, the J gene TRBJ2-1, with 10 bases aligning to TRBD1. The junction had 21 bases not matched to a gene; V was cut back by 1 base and J by 9 bases. This CDR3 spans 20 amino acids. Germline V lookup: CDR1 LNHNV, CDR2 YYDKDF (reference sequence).

In this sample, this clone turned up a few times. The DNA for the CDR3 is TGTGCCAGCAGTCCACGGGACTACTATAATTCACCCCTCCACTTT. Protein: CASSPRDYYNSPLHF. This chain links TRBV6-5 with TRBJ1-6; weak D call: TRBD1 (5 bases). The CDR3 covers 15 residues. The V gene's germline CDR1 is MNHEY and CDR2 SVGAGI. Trimming cost V 5 bases and J 3 bases, with 11 bases left between them.

This clone was counted a few times. The chain joins TRBV18 to TRBJ1-2, with D unresolved. The CDR3 length is 15 residues. Germline V gene lookup returns CDR1 KGHSH and CDR2 LQKENI. V lost 2 bases and J 4 bases, leaving 14 bases between the germline ends. In nucleotides, the CDR3 is TGTGCCAGCTCACCAAACGGGATGGATGCCTATGGCTACACCTTC. Its protein product is CASSPNGMDAYGYTF. Variable domain in full (rest from reference TRBV18 and TRBJ1-2): NAGVMQNPRHLVRRRGQEARLRCSPMKGHSHVYWYRQLPEEGLKFMVYLQKENIIDESGMPKERFSAEFPKEGPSILRIQQVVRGDSAAYFCASSPNGMDAYGYTFGSGTRLTVV.

V and J are TRBV2 and TRBJ2-5; no definite D call. The germline gives CDR1 SNHLY, CDR2 FYNNEI. V lost 1 base, J lost 1 base, and 13 bases lay in between. This CDR3 region has 16 residues. CDR3 in DNA: TGTGCCAGCAGTGAAGGTGGGCAGCTGCCCCAAGAGACCCAGTACTTC. Encoded protein: CASSEGGQLPQETQYF. The variable domain in full, completed from reference TRBV2 and TRBJ2-5, reads EPEVTQTPSHQVTQMGQEVILRCVPISNHLYFYWYRQILGQKVEFLVSFYNNEISEKSEIFDDQFSVERPDGSNFTLKIRSTKLEDSAMYFCASSEGGQLPQETQYFGPGTRLLVL.

This clone was counted a few times. The chain uses TRBV5-1 and TRBJ2-2, with TRBD1 matching over 7 bases. Per the germline V gene, CDR1 is SGHRS and CDR2 is YFSETQ. The V and J ends lost 0 bases and 4 bases, in that order; junction bases with no gene match: 0. CDR3 length: 14 amino acids. The CDR3 DNA reads as TGCGCCAGCAGCTTGGGGGACAGCACCGGGGAGCTGTTTTTT. This translates into CASSLGDSTGELFF.